The entry below gives a single T cell receptor (beta chain) sequence along with its context. The Seattle site enrolled patients during active infection and followed them longitudinally. This entry is derived from a study of blood T cell repertoires in COVID-19. Study information: COVID-19 samples, acute and convalescent, were from the United States, Italy and Spain. Sample material is recorded as cDNA or gDNA derived from T cells, B-cell-depleted T cells, or PBMCs.

The CDR3 is made up of 15 amino acids. Germline lookup yields CDR1 SGHRS and CDR2 YFSETQ. J was trimmed by 7 bases and V by 6 bases; bases with no gene match: 11. Methods used by the authors: Amplification from reference gene primers served as the basis for estimated nucleated cell counts. The protocol was immunoSEQ multiplex PCR, while the TCRdb copy is restricted to in-frame clones and leaves out a portion. V and J calls and clone size follow that table, whereas D and trimming were derived from the DNA. The table records tens of thousands of clones, around 90% of them present only once. The sequence was collected from a middle-aged man with COVID-19, enrolled during active disease. The chain carries TRBV5-1 and TRBJ1-5; 9 bases are a match to TRBD1. Input material: peripheral blood. The CDR3 here is CASTETGGWGQPQHF. The CDR3 coding sequence is TGCGCCAGCACAGAAACAGGGGGCTGGGGGCAGCCCCAGCATTTT. The full variable domain, in which reference TRBV5-1 and TRBJ1-5 provide the parts outside the CDR3, is KAGVTQTPRYLIKTRGQQVTLSCSPISGHRSVSWYQQTPGQGLQFLFEYFSETQRNKGNFPGRFSGRQFSNSRSEMNVSTLELGDSALYLCASTETGGWGQPQHFGDGTRLSIL.